One sample yielded the 5 T cell receptor beta chains listed below, sequenced in a study of Ad26.COV2.S vaccination and SARS-CoV-2 variants. Produced via immunoSEQ multiplex PCR; TCRdb's table is partial and in-frame only. The data contain 300,000 to 400,000 clones, roughly 90% of them singletons. Treatment here: 15 to 20 received Ad26.COV2.S at low or high dose, single or two shots; roughly five received placebo; per-sample allocation not given. The samples date from day 63 after the first vaccine or placebo injection. The material was peripheral blood, obtained in a trial of Ad26.COV2.S vaccine versus placebo. The receptors come from a person aged 18-65 years who received the Ad26.COV2.S COVID-19 vaccine or a placebo.

The CDR3 is CASGQGRTSTDTQYF. DNA for the CDR3: TGTGCCAGCGGACAGGGACGTACTAGCACAGATACGCAGTATTTT. This chain links TRBV7-3 with TRBJ2-3, with 8 nucleotides matching TRBD1. Trimming took 8 bases from V and 0 from J; bases not matched to a gene: 7. From germline, CDR1 is SGHTA and CDR2 FQGTGA. The CDR3 consists of 15 residues.

This chain joins TRBV30 and TRBJ1-6; D is unclear. The germline V gene has CDR1 GTSNPN and CDR2 SVGIG (reference sequence). CDR3 size: 13 residues. Between the trimmed V and J ends, which lost 6 bases and 5 bases, there was a span of 11 bases. The CDR3, as DNA: TGTGCCTGCCGCCAGCCCGATAATTCACCCCTCCACTTT. Protein sequence: CACRQPDNSPLHF.

The V and J genes are TRBV5-1 and TRBJ1-3; 9 nucleotides match TRBD1. The CDR3 contains 15 residues. In germline, CDR1 is SGHRS, CDR2 YFSETQ. The V segment lost 2 bases and the J segment 6 bases; nucleotides outside the gene matches: 6. CDR3 sequence: CASSFRDRVLNTIYF. CDR3 DNA sequence: TGCGCCAGCAGCTTCCGGGACAGGGTCTTAAACACCATATATTTT.

The CDR3 DNA reads as TGTGCCAGCAGTGAAGCTGGGGACCTCCAAGCTTTCTTT. Amino acid sequence: CASSEAGDLQAFF. The V call is TRBV6-1, the J call TRBJ1-1, with D perhaps matching TRBD1 (5 bases). The ends were cut back, 0 bases at V and 9 bases at J, with 11 bases in the middle. This CDR3 has 13 residues. Germline V lookup: CDR1 MNHNS, CDR2 SASEGT.

The chain uses TRBV29-1 and TRBJ2-3; the match to TRBD1 covers 7 bases. CDR3 size: 13 residues. The germline V gene has CDR1 SQVTM and CDR2 ANQGSEA. V gave up 4 bases and J gave up 4 bases; unmatched junction bases: 5. The CDR3 protein is CSVATGFADTQYF. In DNA, the CDR3 is TGCAGCGTTGCGACAGGGTTTGCAGATACGCAGTATTTT.